This TCR beta chain comes out of a study of quantifying T cell responses using KT2 cells. Study-wide context: RNA was reverse transcribed with TCR alpha and beta constant-region primers.

The cDNA 3' end received a ligated oligonucleotide with a UMI. First-round PCR used roughly 4 cycles and beta primers RC1.1 and RC1.2 covering TRBC1 and TRBC2. MiXCR was run by TCRdb on the UMI-ligation and nested PCR reads, yielding one entry per CDR3 protein. Here the sample spans tens of thousands of distinct CDR3 sequences, more than 9% being singletons. This clonotype is labeled as medium-sized. KT2 cells were mixed with fixed PBMC numbers at varying ratios. The germline V gene encodes CDR1 KGHDR and CDR2 SFDVKD. The length of the CDR3 is 14 residues. The V end lost 0 bases, the J end lost 7 bases, and 9 bases lay between the germline ends.

The clonotype was recovered from a human donor. Sequenced input: PBMCs spiked with cells of the T cell clone KT2. The V gene is TRBV24-1, the J gene TRBJ2-1; D gene unclear. CDR3 loop: CATSDLLLPNEQFF. In DNA, the CDR3 is TGTGCCACCAGTGATTTGTTGCTGCCTAATGAGCAGTTCTTC.